This TCR beta chain was profiled in a study of T cell repertoires in cytomegalovirus infection. Looking at the study overall: It was recently identified HLA-C-restricted and well-studied HLA-B-restricted CMV epitopes that the study used. CMV infection together with matching HLA type was indicated by public TCR beta signatures. Findings and limits, study-wide: Dominating the ex vivo response were HLA-C-restricted CMV-specific TCR beta clonotypes.

TCRdb used MiXCR to reprocess the reads, holding one entry per CDR3 protein. The table has about a million distinct CDR3 sequences, 31% seen once. J was trimmed by 0 bases and V by 3 bases; bases with no gene match: 7. The CDR3 consists of 16 residues. This clonotype came up a few times. Its antigen is currently unknown. The sequence was obtained from a human donor in good health (CMV status not recorded). Some clones in this sample may be carry-over from other donors' samples. The chain recombines TRBV12-3 or TRBV12-4 with TRBJ1-1, with 7 nucleotides matching TRBD1. The input for sequencing was cultured CD8+ T cells from PBMCs, taken from culture after CMV antigen stimulation. The CDR3 protein is CASSFRTGPMNTEAFF. The DNA of the CDR3 is TGTGCCAGCAGTTTCCGGACAGGCCCAATGAACACTGAAGCTTTCTTT.